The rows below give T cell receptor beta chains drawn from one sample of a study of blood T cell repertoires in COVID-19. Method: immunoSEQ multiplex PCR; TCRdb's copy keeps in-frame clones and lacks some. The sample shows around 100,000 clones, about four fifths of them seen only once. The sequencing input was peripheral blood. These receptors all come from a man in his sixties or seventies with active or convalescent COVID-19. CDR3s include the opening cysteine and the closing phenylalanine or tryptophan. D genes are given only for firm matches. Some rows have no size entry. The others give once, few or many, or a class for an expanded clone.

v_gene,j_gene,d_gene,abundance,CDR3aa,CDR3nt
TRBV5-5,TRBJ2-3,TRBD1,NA,CASSLGGTGPDTQYF,TGTGCCAGCAGCTTGGGTGGGACAGGGCCAGATACGCAGTATTTT
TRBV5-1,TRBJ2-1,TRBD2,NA,CASRIIAGGPGNEQFF,TGCGCCAGCAGAATTATAGCGGGGGGGCCGGGTAATGAGCAGTTCTTC
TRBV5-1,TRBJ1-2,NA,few,CASSWTSGDQDGYTF,TGCGCCAGCAGCTGGACATCAGGGGACCAGGATGGCTACACCTTC
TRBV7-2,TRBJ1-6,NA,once,CASSLGQGTYNSPLHF,TGTGCCAGCAGCTTAGGGCAGGGAACCTATAATTCACCCCTCCACTTT
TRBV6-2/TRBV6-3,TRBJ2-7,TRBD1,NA,CASSSDRVGSYEQYF,TGTGCCAGCAGTTCGGACAGGGTTGGCTCCTACGAGCAGTACTTC
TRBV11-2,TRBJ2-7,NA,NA,CASRSVKTGYLYEQYF,TGTGCCAGCAGGTCCGTCAAAACAGGATACCTCTACGAGCAGTACTTC
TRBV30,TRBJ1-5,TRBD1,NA,CAWSGQGSQPQHF,TGTGCCTGGTCCGGACAGGGGAGTCAGCCCCAGCATTTT
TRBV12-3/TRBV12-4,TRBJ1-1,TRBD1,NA,CASGNRGEAFF,TGTGCCAGCGGAAACAGGGGTGAAGCTTTCTTT
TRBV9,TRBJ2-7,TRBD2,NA,CASSGERGETYEQYF,TGTGCCAGCAGCGGAGAGCGGGGGGAAACCTACGAGCAGTACTTC
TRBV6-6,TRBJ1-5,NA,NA,CASSFGGQPQHF,TGTGCCAGCAGTTTTGGAGGTCAGCCCCAGCATTTT
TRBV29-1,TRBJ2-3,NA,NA,CSATGGRDTQYF,TGCAGCGCTACCGGAGGGAGGGATACGCAGTATTTT
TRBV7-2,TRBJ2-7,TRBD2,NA,CASSLGGTSGGGEQYF,TGTGCCAGCAGCTTAGGAGGGACTAGCGGGGGAGGAGAGCAGTACTTC
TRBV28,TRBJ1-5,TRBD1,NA,CASRGTGRQPQHF,TGTGCCAGCAGGGGGACAGGGCGTCAGCCCCAGCATTTT
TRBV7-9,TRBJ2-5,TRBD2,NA,CASSLVAGGETQYF,TGTGCCAGCAGCTTAGTAGCGGGGGGTGAGACCCAGTACTTC
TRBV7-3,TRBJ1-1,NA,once,CASSPLRGSGFF,TGTGCCAGCAGTCCCCTCCGGGGAAGTGGTTTCTTT
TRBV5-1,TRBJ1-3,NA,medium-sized,CASSWNGQNGNTIYF,TGCGCCAGCAGCTGGAACGGACAGAATGGAAACACCATATATTTT
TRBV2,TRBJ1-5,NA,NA,CATNGEANQPQHF,TGTGCCACCAACGGGGAAGCCAATCAGCCCCAGCATTTT
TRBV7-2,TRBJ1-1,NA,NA,CATSNGDNTEAFF,TGTGCCACCAGTAACGGAGACAACACTGAAGCTTTCTTT
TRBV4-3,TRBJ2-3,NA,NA,CASSPQGGLQYF,TGCGCCAGCAGCCCACAGGGCGGATTGCAGTATTTT
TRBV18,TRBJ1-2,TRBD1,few,CASSPPGQGEHGYTF,TGTGCCAGCTCACCTCCGGGACAGGGGGAGCATGGCTACACCTTC
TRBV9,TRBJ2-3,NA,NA,CASSPAGTGSTDTQYF,TGTGCCAGCAGCCCCGCCGGGACTGGCAGCACAGATACGCAGTATTTT
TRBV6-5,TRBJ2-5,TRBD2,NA,CASSLSSGGGETQYF,TGTGCCAGCAGCTTGTCTAGCGGGGGGGGAGAGACCCAGTACTTC
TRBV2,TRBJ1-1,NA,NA,CASSERQVNTEAFF,TGTGCCAGCAGTGAAAGACAGGTGAACACTGAAGCTTTCTTT
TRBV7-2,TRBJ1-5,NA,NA,CASSLELRGNQPQHF,TGTGCCAGCAGCTTAGAACTGCGGGGCAATCAGCCCCAGCATTTT
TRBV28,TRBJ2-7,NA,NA,CASSLFSGTYEQYF,TGTGCCAGCAGTTTATTTTCGGGAACCTACGAGCAGTACTTC
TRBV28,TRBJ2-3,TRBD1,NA,CASSPLTGGFGDTQYF,TGTGCCAGCAGTCCCCTCACAGGGGGCTTTGGAGATACGCAGTATTTT
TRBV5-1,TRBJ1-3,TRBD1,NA,CASSWDSGNTIYF,TGCGCCAGCAGCTGGGACAGCGGAAACACCATATATTTT
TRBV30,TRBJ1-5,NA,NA,CAWSGGQNQPQHF,TGTGCCTGGAGTGGGGGGCAGAATCAGCCCCAGCATTTT
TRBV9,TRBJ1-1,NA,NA,CASSVGTLSKNTEAFF,TGTGCCAGCAGCGTCGGGACATTAAGCAAGAACACTGAAGCTTTCTTT
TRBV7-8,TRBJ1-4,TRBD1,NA,CASSLRQGGEKLFF,TGTGCCAGCAGCCTCAGACAGGGGGGAGAAAAACTGTTTTTT
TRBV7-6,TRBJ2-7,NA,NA,CASSLSVGAEQYF,TGTGCCAGCAGCTTATCTGTGGGCGCCGAGCAGTACTTC
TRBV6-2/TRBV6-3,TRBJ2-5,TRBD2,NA,CASSYSFGGIRETQYF,TGTGCCAGCAGTTACTCTTTCGGGGGGATCCGGGAGACCCAGTACTTC
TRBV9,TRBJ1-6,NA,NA,CASSAGQPSYNSPLHF,TGTGCCAGCAGCGCTGGACAGCCCTCCTATAATTCACCCCTCCACTTT
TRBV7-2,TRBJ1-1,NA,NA,CASSLSTENTEAFF,TGTGCCAGCAGCTTATCCACAGAGAACACTGAAGCTTTCTTT
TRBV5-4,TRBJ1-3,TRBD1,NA,CASSSPSGGPGNTIYF,TGTGCCAGCAGCTCGCCCTCAGGGGGCCCTGGAAACACCATATATTTT
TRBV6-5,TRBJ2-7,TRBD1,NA,CASRGPGTGIYEQYF,TGTGCCAGCAGGGGACCCGGGACAGGGATATACGAGCAGTACTTC
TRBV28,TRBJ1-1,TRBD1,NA,CASSPQTGVTEAFF,TGTGCCAGCAGTCCGCAGACAGGGGTCACTGAAGCTTTCTTT
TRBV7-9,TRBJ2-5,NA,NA,CASSLAGLRETQYF,TGTGCCAGCAGCTTGGCGGGGTTAAGAGAGACCCAGTACTTC
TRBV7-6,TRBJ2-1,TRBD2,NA,CASRLAGGPYNEQFF,TGTGCCAGCAGACTAGCGGGGGGACCCTACAATGAGCAGTTCTTC
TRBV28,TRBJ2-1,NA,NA,CASREASSHNEQFF,TGTGCCAGCAGGGAGGCTAGTTCCCACAATGAGCAGTTCTTC
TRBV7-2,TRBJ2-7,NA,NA,CASSLARGYEQYF,TGTGCCAGCAGCTTAGCACGGGGTTACGAGCAGTACTTC
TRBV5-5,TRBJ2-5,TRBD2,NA,CASSLGLAGGQETQYF,TGTGCCAGCAGCTTGGGGCTAGCGGGGGGGCAAGAGACCCAGTACTTC
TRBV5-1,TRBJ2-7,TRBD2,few,CASSLAGGSYEQYF,TGCGCCAGCAGCTTGGCGGGGGGCTCCTACGAGCAGTACTTC
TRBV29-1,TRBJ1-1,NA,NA,CSVQGTEAFF,TGCAGCGTCCAGGGAACTGAAGCTTTCTTT
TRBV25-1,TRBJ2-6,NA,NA,CASSQDRTGANVLTF,TGTGCCAGCAGTCAAGACAGGACTGGGGCCAACGTCCTGACTTTC
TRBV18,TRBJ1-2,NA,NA,CATSGGIYGYTF,TGTGCCACATCCGGGGGGATCTATGGCTACACCTTC
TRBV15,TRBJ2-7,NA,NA,CATSRPPAGSYEQYF,TGTGCCACCAGCAGACCACCAGCGGGTTCCTACGAGCAGTACTTC
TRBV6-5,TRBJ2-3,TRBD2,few,CASRPGGDYTDTQYF,TGTGCCAGCAGGCCCGGCGGGGACTACACAGATACGCAGTATTTT
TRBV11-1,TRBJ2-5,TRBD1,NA,CASSWTGVETQYF,TGTGCCAGCAGCTGGACAGGGGTGGAGACCCAGTACTTC
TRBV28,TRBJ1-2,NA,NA,CASSPLQGSGYTF,TGTGCCAGCAGCCCACTACAGGGTTCAGGCTACACCTTC
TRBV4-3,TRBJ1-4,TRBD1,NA,CASSQAYRGLGEKLFF,TGCGCCAGCAGCCAGGCCTACAGGGGCTTGGGTGAAAAACTGTTTTTT
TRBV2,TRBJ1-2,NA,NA,CASSTRTFANYGYTF,TGTGCCAGCAGTACCAGGACATTTGCCAACTATGGCTACACCTTC
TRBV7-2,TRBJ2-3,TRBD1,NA,CASSIDRGGTDTQYF,TGTGCCAGCAGCATCGACAGGGGGGGCACAGATACGCAGTATTTT